This record covers a single T cell receptor (beta chain). Its antigen is as yet unknown. A much larger clone sits a single nucleotide away, making a read error possible. TCR beta CDR3 region amplification was performed from RNA transcripts. The HTBI primer set served for first-round RT-PCR of the TCR CDR3. A single record per CDR3 protein comes from TCRdb applying MiXCR to the multiplex PCR reads. The sample holds under 700,000 distinct CDR3 sequences, approximately 15% seen once. The V end was cut by 2 bases, the J end by 3 bases, with 20 bases between. Germline CDR1 SGHTA, CDR2 FQGNSA. The CDR3 runs 17 residues. Absence of ophthalmopathy progression within 18 months defined stable Graves' hyperthyroidism. This entry belongs to a study of T cells in Graves' hyperthyroidism and ophthalmopathy. Study findings and constraints: Blood held most thyroid clonotypes expanded above 0.001 frequency.

Sequenced: blood. This TCR was sampled from a young woman with Graves' hyperthyroidism. J is TRBJ2-7 and V is TRBV7-2, with D possibly TRBD2 on 5 matching bases. CDR3 DNA sequence: TGTGCCAGCAGCTTAAAGAGGGAAGCGGCTTGGCGCTACGAGCAGTACTTC. Translated, it gives CASSLKREAAWRYEQYF.